One sample yielded the 10 T cell receptor beta chains listed below, sequenced in a study of blood T cell repertoires in COVID-19. Repertoires were generated with immunoSEQ multiplex PCR, while TCRdb's copy carries only in-frame clones and drops some. The sample yields some 40,000 clones, 69% seen once. The sample comprised peripheral blood. The receptors come from a man older than 75 with acute or convalescent COVID-19.

The V call is TRBV6-4, the J call TRBJ2-3, with TRBD1 as a possible D gene (6 bases). The length of the CDR3 is 15 residues. Germline CDR1 reads MRHNA; CDR2 reads SNTAGT. Trimming stripped 6 bases from V and 4 bases from J, with 17 bases between. The CDR3 nucleotides are TGTGCCAGCAGCCCAGGCTGGGGGCTCTCAGATACGCAGTATTTT. Protein sequence: CASSPGWGLSDTQYF.

This clone was recorded once. The chain links TRBV30 to TRBJ1-1; D is unresolved. Trimming removed 3 bases at V and 0 bases at J, with 5 bases between. Germline CDR1 is GTSNPN and CDR2 is SVGIG (reference sequence). This CDR3 region has 12 residues. Written as DNA, the CDR3 is TGTGCCTGGAGCAATTTGAACACTGAAGCTTTCTTT. Translating it yields CAWSNLNTEAFF.

The chain uses TRBV4-2 and TRBJ2-7; 10 nucleotides agree with TRBD1. V dropped 1 base and J dropped 3; count of bases not matched to a gene: 6. Germline V CDR1 and CDR2: LGHNA, YNFKEQ. There are 16 residues in the CDR3. In DNA, the CDR3 is TGTGCCAGCAGCCAAGGTTCACGGACAGGGGGCTACGAGCAGTACTTC. Encoded protein: CASSQGSRTGGYEQYF.

This clone showed up just once. The rearrangement uses TRBV10-3 and TRBJ1-5, with 7 bases that match TRBD1. This CDR3 is 15 amino acids long. Looked up from germline, CDR1 is ENHRY and CDR2 is SYGVKD. With 0 bases clipped from V and 9 bases from J, the junction kept 8 bases outside the gene matches. The CDR3 sequence: CAISESTDRDRPQHF. CDR3 sequence (DNA): TGTGCCATCAGTGAGTCGACTGACAGGGACAGGCCCCAGCATTTT.

The chain joins TRBV3-1 (or the pseudogene TRBV3-2) to TRBJ1-5; tentatively, D is TRBD1 (5 bases). Trimming removed 4 bases at V and 3 bases at J, with 10 bases between. The CDR3 runs 14 residues. CDR1 and CDR2 from the germline V gene are LGHDT and YNNKEL (reference sequence). The CDR3 DNA follows: TGTGCCAGCAGCCGCGGGGCCATCAATCAGCCCCAGCATTTT. Amino acids: CASSRGAINQPQHF.

V usage is TRBV27 and J usage is TRBJ2-7; 10 nucleotides agree with TRBD2. This CDR3 has 15 residues. J was trimmed by 0 bases and V by 5 bases; bases with no gene match: 4. Germline V gene data show CDR1 as MNHEY and CDR2 as SMNVEV (reference sequence). The CDR3 DNA reads TGTGCCAGCAGTCCCCTAGCGGGAGACTCCTACGAGCAGTACTTC. Translated, it gives CASSPLAGDSYEQYF.

The CDR3 nucleotides read TGTGCCAGCAGCTTAAGCGGCTATGGCTACACCTTC. It encodes CASSLSGYGYTF. This rearrangement joins TRBV5-6 to TRBJ1-2; D unresolved. Germline CDR1 SGHDT, CDR2 YYEEEE. The CDR3 has 12 amino acids. V lost 2 bases and J 4 bases, leaving 6 bases between the germline ends.

This clone was seen once. The genes are TRBV27 and TRBJ1-1; 7 positions match TRBD1. Germline V gene lookup returns CDR1 MNHEY and CDR2 SMNVEV (reference sequence). This CDR3 has 15 amino acids. J gave up 6 bases and V 5 bases, and 12 bases lay outside the gene matches. CDR3 sequence: CASSTPKAGGSEAFF. As DNA, the CDR3 is TGTGCCAGCAGTACCCCGAAGGCAGGGGGGTCTGAAGCTTTCTTT.

CDR3 sequence (DNA): TGTGCCAGTAGCCGGGGAACCATAGAAGCTTTCTTT. This sequence encodes CASSRGTIEAFF. This chain connects TRBV19 to TRBJ1-1; no firm D call. Germline V gives CDR1 LNHDA, CDR2 SQIVND (reference sequence). The V end was cut by 6 bases, the J end by 8 bases, with 13 bases between. This CDR3 region has 12 residues.

As concerns this clone: At one of its ends the junction is not consistent with the germline gene, which may arise from a read error. This chain uses TRBV10-3 with TRBJ1-2; the D is unclear. Per the germline V gene, CDR1 is ENHRY and CDR2 is SYGVKD. This CDR3 comprises 11 residues. The CDR3 reads CAISGEARVLF. CDR3 nucleotide sequence: TGTGCCATCAGTGGCGAGGCGAGGGTCCTTTTC.